The 23 T cell receptor beta chains below were found in one sample sequenced in a study of blood T cell repertoires in COVID-19. Repertoires were generated with immunoSEQ multiplex PCR, while TCRdb's copy carries only in-frame clones and drops some. The sample holds around 51,000 clones; approximately 90% are singletons and the top ten take over 4%. The sample was peripheral blood. These receptors all stem from a man in his 70s with acute or convalescent COVID-19.

The CDR3 sequence is CASSLDLVSGGLVGQYF. DNA for the CDR3: TGTGCCAGCAGCTTAGATCTTGTTAGCGGGGGGCTAGTTGGCCAGTACTTC. This rearrangement joins TRBV7-6 to TRBJ2-5; 10 nucleotides line up with TRBD2. In germline, CDR1 is SGHVS, CDR2 FNYEAQ. The CDR3 runs to 17 residues. Trimming cost V 1 base and J 10 bases; bases outside gene matches: 15.

This chain links TRBV7-6 with TRBJ2-2, with 12 positions matching TRBD2. This CDR3 region has 18 residues. CDR1 SGHVS and CDR2 FNYEAQ come from the germline V gene. The V segment lost 5 bases and the J segment 4 bases; nucleotides outside the gene matches: 11. CDR3 in amino acids: CASSPSPSGGASTGELFF. The CDR3 DNA reads as TGTGCCAGCAGCCCTAGCCCTAGCGGGGGGGCGAGCACCGGGGAGCTGTTTTTT.

The chain has TRBV18 and TRBJ2-5, with 12 nucleotides matching TRBD2. The germline CDR1 and CDR2 sequences are KGHSH and LQKENI. The ends lost 3 bases at V and 5 bases at J; junction bases unmatched: 7. The CDR3 is 16 residues long. Here the CDR3 DNA reads TGTGCCAGCTCACCGGCAACTAGCGGGGGGATGGAGACCCAGTACTTC. This sequence encodes CASSPATSGGMETQYF.

The chain combines TRBV15 with TRBJ1-6, with 10 positions matching TRBD1. Germline V lookup: CDR1 LNHNV, CDR2 YYDKDF (reference sequence). The length of the CDR3 is 17 residues. V trimming: 1 base; J trimming: 0 bases; junction bases outside the gene matches: 0. CDR3 amino acids: CATSRGTGGSYNSPLHF. Here the CDR3 DNA reads TGTGCCACCAGCAGAGGGACAGGGGGCTCCTATAATTCACCCCTCCACTTT.

The J gene is TRBJ2-7, the V gene TRBV7-8, with a weak D call TRBD1 (5 bases). V was clipped by 3 bases and J by 5 bases, with 11 bases between them. This CDR3 has 13 residues. Germline assignment: CDR1 SGHVS and CDR2 FQNEAQ. As DNA, the CDR3 is TGTGCCAGCAGCTTTGGGGCTTTCAACGAGCAGTACTTC. Protein: CASSFGAFNEQYF.

This clone was seen a few times. The chain has TRBV7-2 and TRBJ1-5, with 7 bases aligning to TRBD1. Per germline, CDR1 SGHTA and CDR2 FQGNSA. The J segment lost 2 bases and the V segment lost 5 bases, leaving 3 bases of the junction unmatched. This CDR3 contains 14 residues. CDR3: CASSATGGNQPQHF. CDR3 nucleotides: TGTGCCAGCAGCGCCACAGGGGGCAATCAGCCCCAGCATTTT. The full variable domain, completed using reference TRBV7-2 and TRBJ1-5, is GAGVSQSPSNKVTEKGKDVELRCDPISGHTALYWYRQSLGQGLEFLIYFQGNSAPDKSGLPSDRFSAERTGGSVSTLTIQRTQQEDSAVYLCASSATGGNQPQHFGDGTRLSIL.

V and J are TRBV10-3 and TRBJ1-2, with D unresolved. CDR1 ENHRY and CDR2 SYGVKD come from the germline V gene. Trimming took off 2 bases at V and 4 bases at J, with 8 bases between the two ends. CDR3 length: 13 amino acids. The CDR3 reads CAISEDTFYGYTF. The CDR3 DNA follows: TGTGCCATCAGTGAGGATACTTTCTATGGCTACACCTTC.

The chain couples TRBV5-6 to TRBJ2-1; D possibly corresponds to TRBD1 (5 bases). The CDR3 is 17 residues long. V lost 3 bases, J lost 6 bases, and 22 bases lay in between. CDR1 and CDR2 (germline): SGHDT, YYEEEE. For the CDR3, the DNA is TGTGCCAGCAGCTCCCCCCGCGTGACAGCCAGACCCAATGAGCAGTTCTTC. As protein: CASSSPRVTARPNEQFF.

This clone came up a few times. The chain is built from TRBV5-1 and TRBJ2-1; D gene uncertain. CDR1 and CDR2 (germline): SGHRS, YFSETQ. The V and J ends lost 4 bases and 4 bases respectively, with 3 bases between them. The CDR3 is 11 residues long. DNA of the CDR3: TGCGCCAGCAGCACTTACAATGAGCAGTTCTTC. As protein: CASSTYNEQFF.

The chain employs TRBV11-2 and TRBJ1-5; D remains ambiguous. Germline assignment: CDR1 SGHAT and CDR2 FQNNGV. The CDR3 extends over 13 amino acids. Trimming pared 3 bases from V and 5 bases from J, leaving 8 bases between. CDR3 in amino acids: CASSLATHQPQHF. CDR3 nucleotide sequence: TGTGCCAGCAGCTTGGCGACTCATCAGCCCCAGCATTTT.

The chain employs TRBV7-9 and TRBJ2-1, with D possibly being TRBD2 (5 bases). This CDR3 has 16 amino acids. With 5 bases removed from V and 7 bases from J, the gap between germline ends came to 21 bases. Germline-derived CDR1 and CDR2 are SEHNR and FQNEAQ (reference sequence). CDR3 amino acids: CASSRTRGGRRNEQFF. Here the CDR3 DNA reads TGTGCCAGCAGCCGAACCCGGGGTGGCCGGAGGAATGAGCAGTTCTTC.

The chain combines TRBV7-2 with TRBJ1-5; D is perhaps TRBD1 (6 bases). CDR1 and CDR2 (germline): SGHTA, FQGNSA. V was pared by 1 base and J by 2 bases, with 9 bases between. The CDR3 consists of 15 residues. The CDR3 DNA reads as TGTGCCAGCAGCTTAGAACAGGGTCGCAATCAGCCCCAGCATTTT. Its protein is CASSLEQGRNQPQHF.

The rearrangement uses TRBV9 and TRBJ2-1, with 13 positions matching TRBD2. With 4 bases clipped from V and 0 bases from J, the junction kept 7 bases outside the gene matches. CDR3 length: 18 residues. Germline CDR1 is SGDLS and CDR2 is YYNGEE. This chain's CDR3 is CASSLRTSGGHSYNEQFF. The DNA for the CDR3 is TGTGCCAGCAGCCTCAGGACTAGCGGGGGCCACTCCTACAATGAGCAGTTCTTC.

Only a few counts were recorded for this clone. Other DNA sequences from this sample encode an identical CDR3 as well. The chain is built from TRBV5-1 and TRBJ2-1; TRBD1 is a possible D gene (5 bases). The germline gives CDR1 SGHRS, CDR2 YFSETQ. The CDR3 sequence is 14 residues long. With 0 bases removed from V and 1 base from J, the gap between germline ends came to 5 bases. The DNA for the CDR3 is TGCGCCAGCAGCTTGGGACAGTCCTACAATGAGCAGTTCTTC. Translation: CASSLGQSYNEQFF.

This sequence joins TRBV7-8 and TRBJ1-1; D is unresolved. Germline V lookup: CDR1 SGHVS, CDR2 FQNEAQ. Trimming took 5 bases from V and 5 from J, leaving 12 bases between them. There are 13 residues in the CDR3. This CDR3 is CASSRGPGTEAFF. CDR3 nucleotide sequence: TGTGCCAGCAGCCGAGGGCCGGGGACTGAAGCTTTCTTT.

The V call is TRBV5-1, the J call TRBJ2-1; a weak D match, TRBD2 (5 bases). CDR1 and CDR2 from the germline V gene are SGHRS and YFSETQ. CDR3 length equals 13 residues. V lost 0 bases and J 9 bases, leaving 10 bases between the germline ends. The CDR3 sequence is CASSLVSSGEQFF. The CDR3 DNA sequence: TGCGCCAGCAGCTTGGTCAGCAGCGGTGAGCAGTTCTTC. The full variable domain, its missing parts supplied by reference TRBV5-1 and TRBJ2-1, is KAGVTQTPRYLIKTRGQQVTLSCSPISGHRSVSWYQQTPGQGLQFLFEYFSETQRNKGNFPGRFSGRQFSNSRSEMNVSTLELGDSALYLCASSLVSSGEQFFGPGTRLTVL.

The chain couples TRBV19 to TRBJ1-1; possibly TRBD1 for D (6 bases). The ends were cut back, 7 bases at V and 0 bases at J, with 15 bases in the middle. Germline V gene lookup returns CDR1 LNHDA and CDR2 SQIVND (reference sequence). CDR3 length: 15 amino acids. The CDR3 sequence is CASNTGGHMNTEAFF. CDR3 bases: TGTGCCAGTAATACCGGGGGGCACATGAACACTGAAGCTTTCTTT. Full variable domain (missing parts from reference TRBV19 and TRBJ1-1): DGGITQSPKYLFRKEGQNVTLSCEQNLNHDAMYWYRQDPGQGLRLIYYSQIVNDFQKGDIAEGYSVSREKKESFPLTVTSAQKNPTAFYLCASNTGGHMNTEAFFGQGTRLTVV.

The chain employs TRBV4-2 and TRBJ1-6; no definite D call. Germline CDR1 is LGHNA and CDR2 is YNFKEQ. The CDR3 has 15 amino acids. The V end was cut by 1 base, the J end by 4 bases, with 8 bases between. The CDR3 loop reads CASSQVAQYNSPLHF. The CDR3 nucleotides are TGTGCCAGCAGCCAAGTCGCACAGTATAATTCACCCCTCCACTTT.

The CDR3: CASSQDSGGADTQYF. The CDR3 bases are TGTGCCAGCAGCCAAGACTCAGGGGGCGCCGATACGCAGTATTTT. The J gene is TRBJ2-3, the V gene TRBV4-2; TRBD1 aligns across 8 bases. CDR1 is LGHNA, CDR2 YNFKEQ, per germline. The V segment lost 0 bases and the J segment 6 bases; nucleotides outside the gene matches: 5. The CDR3 is made up of 15 amino acids.

The J gene is TRBJ1-1, the V gene TRBV5-4; a possible D gene is TRBD1 (6 bases). This CDR3 is built from 14 residues. Trimming took 4 bases from V and 7 from J, leaving 17 bases between them. CDR1 and CDR2 from the germline V gene are SGHNT and YYREEE (reference sequence). CDR3 amino acids: CASSPRGGPIEAFF. The DNA of the CDR3 is TGTGCCAGCAGCCCACGGGGGGGGCCAATTGAAGCTTTCTTT.

The chain employs TRBV18 and TRBJ2-6, with 15 bases lining up with TRBD2. The length of the CDR3 is 20 residues. J lost 0 bases, V lost 3 bases, and 6 bases had no gene match. Germline loops: CDR1 KGHSH, CDR2 LQKENI. CDR3 region: CASSPGLAGGQSSGANVLTF. The CDR3 DNA is TGTGCCAGCTCACCGGGACTAGCGGGGGGCCAAAGCTCTGGGGCCAACGTCCTGACTTTC. The complete variable domain, with remaining parts taken from reference TRBV18 and TRBJ2-6, reads NAGVMQNPRHLVRRRGQEARLRCSPMKGHSHVYWYRQLPEEGLKFMVYLQKENIIDESGMPKERFSAEFPKEGPSILRIQQVVRGDSAAYFCASSPGLAGGQSSGANVLTFGAGSRLTVL.

This clone was observed once. The chain links TRBV7-2 to TRBJ2-3; D might be TRBD2 (6 bases). The V end was cut by 5 bases, the J end by 1 base, with 13 bases between. Germline CDR1 and CDR2: SGHTA and FQGNSA. There are 15 residues in the CDR3. DNA for the CDR3: TGTGCCAGCAGCCCTAAGCGGGCAGGCACAGATACGCAGTATTTT. Protein sequence: CASSPKRAGTDTQYF.

The chain recombines TRBV7-9 with TRBJ1-2; TRBD1 is a possible D gene (5 bases). The CDR3 runs to 17 residues. With 1 base removed from V and 4 bases from J, the gap between germline ends came to 19 bases. Germline lookup yields CDR1 SEHNR and CDR2 FQNEAQ (reference sequence). DNA for the CDR3: TGTGCCAGCAGCTTAGTCGGACACAGGACACCCTCCTATGGCTACACCTTC. Its translation: CASSLVGHRTPSYGYTF. The variable domain in full, completed from reference TRBV7-9 and TRBJ1-2, reads DTGVSQNPRHKITKRGQNVTFRCDPISEHNRLYWYRQTLGQGPEFLTYFQNEAQLEKSRLLSDRFSAERPKGSFSTLEIQRTEQGDSAMYLCASSLVGHRTPSYGYTFGSGTRLTVV.